One and the same sample provided the 27 T cell receptor beta chains below, sequenced in a study of blood T cell repertoires in COVID-19. Sequenced by immunoSEQ multiplex PCR; TCRdb stores in-frame clones only, minus some. The sample holds some 120,000 clones, roughly 69% seen once. Material for sequencing was peripheral blood. Source of these receptors: a woman in her seventies with acute or convalescent COVID-19.

The table lists this clone with a few counts. This chain connects TRBV2 to TRBJ2-7; D possibly corresponds to TRBD1 (6 bases). The V and J ends lost 5 bases and 4 bases respectively, with 21 bases between them. The CDR3 totals 16 residues. The V gene's germline CDR1 is SNHLY and CDR2 FYNNEI. This CDR3 reads CASSSTTGYLPYEQYF. The CDR3 region has the DNA TGTGCCAGCAGTTCCACCACAGGGTATCTCCCTTACGAGCAGTACTTC.

This CDR3 reads CASSVYGQISGNTIYF. CDR3 in DNA: TGTGCCAGCAGTGTTTACGGACAGATCTCTGGAAACACCATATATTTT. The gene calls are TRBV6-1 and TRBJ1-3; D possibly corresponds to TRBD1 (6 bases). This CDR3 region has 16 residues. Germline V gene data show CDR1 as MNHNS and CDR2 as SASEGT. Deletions cut 4 bases from V and 0 bases from J, with 13 bases between.

The V gene is TRBV7-9, the J gene TRBJ2-3; 9 nucleotides align to TRBD2. Germline CDR1 SEHNR, CDR2 FQNEAQ (reference sequence). The V segment lost 5 bases and the J segment 0 bases; nucleotides outside the gene matches: 15. This CDR3 region has 19 residues. The CDR3 DNA follows: TGTGCCAGCAGCACCAACGCCGTTGGACTAGCGTCCAGCACAGATACGCAGTATTTT. Its translation is CASSTNAVGLASSTDTQYF.

This clone appeared a single time. V gene TRBV28 combines with J gene TRBJ2-7; D perhaps matches TRBD2 (5 bases). Per the germline V gene, CDR1 is MDHEN and CDR2 is SYDVKM. Trimming took off 6 bases at V and 4 bases at J, with 13 bases between the two ends. The CDR3 sequence is 13 residues long. The CDR3 spells CASSEGSGYEQYF. CDR3 nucleotide sequence: TGTGCCAGCAGCGAGGGTTCTGGGTACGAGCAGTACTTC.

V is TRBV2 and J is TRBJ1-6, with 9 bases aligning to TRBD1. The CDR3 runs 16 residues. The germline gives CDR1 SNHLY, CDR2 FYNNEI. V shed 6 bases, J shed 7 bases, and the junction held 10 bases outside the gene matches. This CDR3 is CASSPGTGINNSPLHF. The CDR3 coding sequence is TGTGCCAGCAGCCCCGGGACAGGGATCAACAATTCACCCCTCCACTTT.

The chain employs TRBV18 and TRBJ1-5; D is perhaps TRBD1 (6 bases). V shed 0 bases and J shed 6 bases, with 12 bases lying between them. Germline V gives CDR1 KGHSH, CDR2 LQKENI. This CDR3 region has 15 residues. The CDR3 bases are TGTGCCAGCTCACCACCGGGGGCTCTGAGTCAGCCCCAGCATTTT. Protein sequence: CASSPPGALSQPQHF. The full variable domain, its missing parts supplied by reference TRBV18 and TRBJ1-5, is NAGVMQNPRHLVRRRGQEARLRCSPMKGHSHVYWYRQLPEEGLKFMVYLQKENIIDESGMPKERFSAEFPKEGPSILRIQQVVRGDSAAYFCASSPPGALSQPQHFGDGTRLSIL.

The rearrangement uses TRBV14 and TRBJ2-1, with 11 bases aligning to TRBD2. V trimming: 1 base; J trimming: 10 bases; junction bases outside the gene matches: 15. This CDR3 spans 18 amino acids. Germline-derived CDR1 and CDR2 are SGHDN and FVKESK. CDR3 sequence: CASSQGLGLAGGQGEQFF. The CDR3 DNA reads as TGTGCCAGCAGCCAAGGGCTGGGGCTAGCGGGAGGCCAGGGGGAGCAGTTCTTC.

The sample holds one count of this clone. The junction differs from germline at one of its ends, possibly a read error. The rearrangement links TRBV10-3 to TRBJ2-6; perhaps TRBD1 as D (8 bases). CDR1 is ENHRY and CDR2 is SYGVKD in the germline V gene. The CDR3 loop spans 21 amino acids. The DNA for the CDR3 is TGTACCATCAGTGAGCCCAGGGGGCGATCCGGGGGGAGCTCTGGGGCCAACGTCCTGACTTTC. It specifies CTISEPRGRSGGSSGANVLTF.

This clone occurred a few times. The chain is built from TRBV6-6 and TRBJ1-2; D is perhaps TRBD1 (6 bases). CDR1 is MNHNY, CDR2 SVGAGI, per germline (reference sequence). Trimming took 6 bases from V and 5 from J, leaving 10 bases between them. This CDR3 comprises 12 residues. The CDR3 sequence: CASSSTGYGYTF. CDR3 DNA sequence: TGTGCCAGCAGCTCCACAGGGTATGGCTACACCTTC.

This clone was recorded once. Here the CDR3 reads CASRPDTFHTEAFF. The CDR3 nucleotides read TGTGCCAGCAGACCTGACACCTTCCACACTGAAGCTTTCTTT. V usage is TRBV5-4 and J usage is TRBJ1-1, with unresolved D. Germline lookup yields CDR1 SGHNT and CDR2 YYREEE (reference sequence). V was clipped by 5 bases and J by 3 bases, with 14 bases between them. The CDR3 has 14 residues.

This clone appeared a few times. The rearrangement joins TRBV20-1 to TRBJ1-5; weak D call: TRBD1 (5 bases). Germline V gene lookup returns CDR1 DFQATT and CDR2 SNEGSKA (reference sequence). V was shortened by 3 bases and J by 5 bases, with 8 bases between the two germline ends. CDR3 size: 12 residues. CDR3 in amino acids: CSASEGDQPQHF. The CDR3 DNA sequence: TGCAGTGCTAGTGAAGGGGATCAGCCCCAGCATTTT.

The CDR3 loop reads CASSFGSGSGNTGELFF. The CDR3, as DNA: TGTGCCAGCAGCTTCGGTAGCGGGAGTGGGAACACCGGGGAGCTGTTTTTT. V is TRBV7-8 and J is TRBJ2-2; 9 bases align to TRBD2. J gave up 1 base and V 3 bases, and 6 bases lay outside the gene matches. CDR1 is SGHVS and CDR2 is FQNEAQ in the germline V gene. This CDR3 contains 17 residues.

V is TRBV7-3 and J is TRBJ2-1; 9 nucleotides align to TRBD2. CDR1 is SGHTA and CDR2 is FQGTGA in the germline V gene. The junction had 8 bases not matched to a gene; V was cut back by 5 bases and J by 0 bases. CDR3 length: 17 residues. The CDR3 sequence is CASSPLAGWGSYNEQFF. The CDR3, as DNA: TGTGCCAGCAGCCCACTAGCGGGTTGGGGCTCCTACAATGAGCAGTTCTTC.

The rearrangement uses TRBV28 and TRBJ1-2, with D uncertain. The CDR3 covers 14 residues. Germline CDR1 MDHEN, CDR2 SYDVKM. The germline V and J ends were trimmed by 2 bases and 2 bases, with 9 bases remaining between them. As DNA, the CDR3 is TGTGCCAGCAGTTTAGTAGTCACCAACTATGGCTACACCTTC. This sequence encodes CASSLVVTNYGYTF.

The CDR3 DNA is TGTGCCAGCAGCGGGACAGGGCGGGGTCGCGAGCAGTACTTC. It translates to CASSGTGRGREQYF. This rearrangement joins TRBV28 to TRBJ2-7; 9 nucleotides agree with TRBD1. Germline V gives CDR1 MDHEN, CDR2 SYDVKM. The length of the CDR3 is 14 residues. V dropped 6 bases and J dropped 6; count of bases not matched to a gene: 9.

This chain uses TRBV29-1 with TRBJ2-3; D is possibly TRBD2 (5 bases). Germline lookup yields CDR1 SQVTM and CDR2 ANQGSEA. The CDR3 is 12 residues long. V lost 3 bases to trimming and J lost 8 bases, with 12 bases between them. The CDR3: CSVEALGGTQYF. DNA for the CDR3: TGCAGCGTTGAGGCACTAGGTGGTACGCAGTATTTT.

The rearrangement joins TRBV5-1 to TRBJ2-7; 9 nucleotides line up with TRBD1. This CDR3 has 14 amino acids. Germline assignment: CDR1 SGHRS and CDR2 YFSETQ. Trimming took 3 bases from V and 4 from J; bases not matched to a gene: 5. Here the CDR3 reads CASSYRGREYEQYF. The DNA of the CDR3 is TGCGCCAGCAGCTACAGGGGGCGCGAGTACGAGCAGTACTTC. Combining the CDR3 with reference TRBV5-1 and TRBJ2-7 gives the whole variable domain KAGVTQTPRYLIKTRGQQVTLSCSPISGHRSVSWYQQTPGQGLQFLFEYFSETQRNKGNFPGRFSGRQFSNSRSEMNVSTLELGDSALYLCASSYRGREYEQYFGPGTRLTVT.

CDR3 region: CASSFNRAEYSPLHF. The CDR3 region has the DNA TGTGCCAGCAGTTTCAACAGGGCCGAGTATTCACCCCTCCACTTT. V usage is TRBV28 and J usage is TRBJ1-6, with D tentatively TRBD1 (6 bases). Per the germline V gene, CDR1 is MDHEN and CDR2 is SYDVKM. This CDR3 spans 15 amino acids. V was shortened by 3 bases and J by 8 bases, with 14 bases between the two germline ends.

This clone has more than one count but fewer than ten. The V and J genes are TRBV3-1 (or the pseudogene TRBV3-2) and TRBJ1-1; TRBD1 is a possible D gene (6 bases). There are 16 residues in the CDR3. The germline V gene has CDR1 LGHDT and CDR2 YNNKEL (reference sequence). V dropped 4 bases and J dropped 1 base, with 16 bases sitting between them. CDR3 amino acids: CASSPPGGGRNTEAFF. Written as DNA, the CDR3 is TGTGCCAGCAGCCCGCCAGGTGGGGGCCGGAACACTGAAGCTTTCTTT.

The chain recombines TRBV18 with TRBJ2-5, with a tentative D call TRBD1 (6 bases). Germline CDR1 and CDR2: KGHSH and LQKENI. Trimming removed 4 bases at V and 1 base at J, with 10 bases between. This CDR3 has 14 residues. This chain's CDR3 is CASSLAGVQETQYF. CDR3 sequence (DNA): TGTGCCAGCTCACTAGCAGGGGTCCAAGAGACCCAGTACTTC.

This sequence joins TRBV7-8 and TRBJ1-2; no firm D call. The CDR3 covers 14 residues. Per the germline V gene, CDR1 is SGHVS and CDR2 is FQNEAQ. V was trimmed by 1 base and J by 4 bases, leaving 10 bases between them. The CDR3 coding sequence is TGTGCCAGCAGCTTAGTATCGTCCAGCTATGGCTACACCTTC. It translates to CASSLVSSSYGYTF.

The chain has TRBV7-2 and TRBJ1-4; 9 bases match TRBD1. Germline assignment: CDR1 SGHTA and CDR2 FQGNSA. The CDR3 has 14 amino acids. Trimming cost V 3 bases and J 4 bases; bases outside gene matches: 0. DNA of the CDR3: TGTGCCAGCAGCTTGGACAGGGGTAATGAAAAACTGTTTTTT. Protein product: CASSLDRGNEKLFF.

The chain recombines TRBV25-1 with TRBJ1-6; 8 bases map to TRBD1. V trimming: 1 base; J trimming: 10 bases; junction bases outside the gene matches: 9. CDR3 length equals 16 residues. Germline V gene data show CDR1 as MGHDK and CDR2 as SYGVNS. The DNA of the CDR3 is TGTGCCAGCAGTGAATCTTTCACGGGGACAGGATCACCCCTCCACTTT. Its translation: CASSESFTGTGSPLHF.

CDR3 in amino acids: CAISESKGGGNTIYF. In nucleotides, the CDR3 is TGTGCCATCAGTGAGTCGAAAGGGGGTGGAAACACCATATATTTT. This chain joins TRBV10-3 and TRBJ1-3; TRBD1 might be the D (6 bases). This CDR3 has 15 residues. The germline V gene encodes CDR1 ENHRY and CDR2 SYGVKD. The V and J ends lost 0 bases and 3 bases respectively, with 9 bases between them.

This chain joins TRBV20-1 and TRBJ1-2; D is unclear. CDR1 is DFQATT, CDR2 SNEGSKA, per germline (reference sequence). The V end lost 6 bases, the J end lost 5 bases, and 10 bases lay between the germline ends. This CDR3 region has 11 residues. The CDR3 here is CSATTGYGYTF. Here the CDR3 DNA reads TGCAGTGCCACTACCGGGTATGGCTACACCTTC.

Here the CDR3 reads CASSLEGPQGKLFF. CDR3 DNA sequence: TGTGCCAGCAGCTTGGAAGGGCCCCAGGGGAAACTGTTTTTT. The rearrangement uses TRBV5-4 and TRBJ1-4; D may be TRBD1 (6 bases). Deletions cut 0 bases from V and 11 bases from J, with 14 bases between. From germline, CDR1 is SGHNT and CDR2 YYREEE (reference sequence). The CDR3 consists of 14 residues.

This chain joins TRBV3-1 (or the pseudogene TRBV3-2) and TRBJ2-7; 10 bases are a match to TRBD1. The ends lost 3 bases at V and 2 bases at J; junction bases unmatched: 1. Looked up from germline, CDR1 is LGHDT and CDR2 is YNNKEL (reference sequence). CDR3 size: 14 residues. CDR3: CASSQGQGTYEQYF. CDR3 in DNA: TGTGCCAGCAGCCAGGGACAGGGGACCTACGAGCAGTACTTC.